The 26 T cell receptor beta chains in this list originate from one sample, sequenced in a study of T cells in Graves' hyperthyroidism and ophthalmopathy. RNA transcripts served as the template for amplifying TCR beta CDR3 regions. HTBI primers drove first-round RT-PCR of the TCR CDR3. In TCRdb, the multiplex PCR reads were re-called with MiXCR into one record per CDR3 protein. The table shows 450,000 to 600,000 distinct CDR3 sequences, with roughly 21% occurring only once. Source material: blood. Every receptor here comes from a middle-aged man with Graves' ophthalmopathy.

Comments on this clonotype: At one end, the junction sequence differs from germline, possibly due to a read error. The J gene is TRBJ2-7, the V gene TRBV11-2, with TRBD2 identical over 14 bases. The CDR3 runs to 16 residues. Germline V CDR1 and CDR2: SGHAT, FQNNGV. CDR3 sequence: CASSFWTSGGSFEQYF. CDR3 DNA: TGTGCCAGCAGCTTTTGGACTAGCGGGGGGTCCTTCGAGCAGTACTTC.

The chain uses TRBV2 and TRBJ2-6, with no clear D. The V end was cut by 5 bases, the J end by 4 bases, with 12 bases between. The CDR3 runs to 15 residues. Per the germline V gene, CDR1 is SNHLY and CDR2 is FYNNEI. Here the CDR3 DNA reads TGTGCCAGCAGTCTCGAGGAGATAGGGGCCAACGTCCTGACTTTC. As protein: CASSLEEIGANVLTF.

The genes are TRBV7-3 and TRBJ2-1; D possibly corresponds to TRBD2 (6 bases). Looked up from germline, CDR1 is SGHTA and CDR2 is FQGTGA. V lost 2 bases and J lost 4, with 12 bases in between. The CDR3 consists of 15 residues. CDR3 sequence (DNA): TGTGCCAGCAGCTTATTAGCTAGCGCTTACAATGAGCAGTTCTTC. It specifies CASSLLASAYNEQFF. Supplemented by reference TRBV7-3 and TRBJ2-1, the full variable domain reads GAGVSQTPSNKVTEKGKYVELRCDPISGHTALYWYRQSLGQGPEFLIYFQGTGAADDSGLPNDRFFAVRPEGSVSTLKIQRTERGDSAVYLCASSLLASAYNEQFFGPGTRLTVL.

This clonotype was detected only a few times. CDR3 sequence: CASSLGWTNYGYTF. In DNA form, the CDR3 reads TGCGCCAGCAGCTTGGGATGGACTAACTATGGCTACACCTTC. The V and J genes are TRBV5-1 and TRBJ1-2; no firm D call. The V gene's germline CDR1 is SGHRS and CDR2 YFSETQ. The CDR3 is 14 residues long. Between the trimmed V and J ends, which lost 0 bases and 0 bases, there was a span of 6 bases.

This clonotype was counted between two and nine times. The chain joins TRBV27 to TRBJ2-5; TRBD2 agrees at 9 bases. The CDR3 sequence is 19 residues long. The ends lost 0 bases at V and 1 base at J; junction bases unmatched: 12. Germline CDR1 MNHEY, CDR2 SMNVEV (reference sequence). The CDR3 protein is CASSLSGAGGFLFQETQYF. The CDR3 DNA reads TGTGCCAGCAGTTTATCAGGAGCGGGAGGCTTTCTATTCCAAGAGACCCAGTACTTC.

This clonotype was counted at least ten times. This chain joins TRBV6-1 and TRBJ2-7; TRBD2 might be the D (6 bases). CDR1 and CDR2 (germline): MNHNS, SASEGT. The CDR3 contains 14 residues. V was shortened by 5 bases and J by 7 bases, with 18 bases between the two germline ends. This CDR3 is CASSLWGDQREQYF. In DNA form, the CDR3 reads TGTGCCAGCAGTCTATGGGGGGACCAACGGGAGCAGTACTTC.

The chain employs TRBV3-1 and TRBJ2-7, with D possibly being TRBD1 (6 bases). This CDR3 region has 14 residues. Germline V gene lookup returns CDR1 LGHDT and CDR2 YNNKEL (reference sequence). Trimming cost V 3 bases and J 12 bases, with 21 bases left between them. The CDR3 DNA follows: TGTGCCAGCAGCCACGGTAAGGGGGTCCACGAGAGGTACTTC. Its translation is CASSHGKGVHERYF.

The CDR3 loop is CASSNQDSGEQFF. The CDR3 nucleotides are TGTGCCAGCAGCAATCAAGACAGCGGTGAGCAGTTCTTC. This chain joins TRBV5-5 and TRBJ2-1, with D perhaps matching TRBD1 or TRBD2 (5 bases each). This CDR3 is 13 amino acids long. Deletions cut 4 bases from V and 9 bases from J, with 14 bases between. Germline CDR1 reads SGHKS; CDR2 reads YYEKEE (reference sequence).

The gene calls are TRBV3-1 and TRBJ1-2; no clear D gene. The length of the CDR3 is 14 residues. CDR1 is LGHDT and CDR2 is YNNKEL in the germline V gene (reference sequence). Trimming pared 4 bases from V and 4 bases from J, leaving 13 bases between. The DNA of the CDR3 is TGTGCCAGCAGCCCGCGGGAAGCGCCCTATGGCTACACCTTC. Translated: CASSPREAPYGYTF.

The genes are TRBV15 and TRBJ2-3; 9 bases match TRBD2. This CDR3 is built from 14 residues. After removal of 8 bases from V and 2 bases from J, the junction contained 5 bases not matched to a gene. Per the germline V gene, CDR1 is LNHNV and CDR2 is YYDKDF (reference sequence). CDR3 residues: CATSSGGFTDTQYF. CDR3 DNA: TGTGCCACCTCGAGCGGGGGGTTCACAGATACGCAGTATTTT.

This clonotype came up once. The chain employs TRBV29-1 and TRBJ2-1, with 7 bases aligning to TRBD1. The CDR3 spans 14 residues. In germline, CDR1 is SQVTM, CDR2 ANQGSEA. Trimming cost V 7 bases and J 6 bases; bases outside gene matches: 12. Here the CDR3 reads CSAQDRQTPNEQFF. CDR3 nucleotides: TGCAGCGCCCAGGACAGGCAAACCCCCAATGAGCAGTTCTTC.

This clonotype was counted between two and nine times. V is TRBV14 and J is TRBJ2-3, with 12 bases that match TRBD2. The CDR3 sequence is 16 residues long. Trimming took 1 base from V and 2 from J; bases not matched to a gene: 1. Germline V gene lookup returns CDR1 SGHDN and CDR2 FVKESK. The CDR3: CASSQGLAGDTDTQYF. The CDR3, as DNA: TGTGCCAGCAGCCAAGGACTAGCGGGGGACACAGATACGCAGTATTTT.

On this clonotype: A read error may be the cause here, since a much bigger clone is one base away. This rearrangement joins TRBV11-2 to TRBJ2-7; 11 nucleotides align to TRBD2. Germline loops: CDR1 SGHAT, CDR2 FQNNGV. The CDR3 loop spans 15 amino acids. The CDR3 sequence is CVSSSTSGSYYEQYF. In DNA form, the CDR3 reads TGTGTCAGCAGCTCCACTAGCGGGAGTTATTACGAGCAGTACTTC.

This clonotype was observed a handful of times. The chain uses TRBV9 and TRBJ2-1, with D unclear. CDR3 length equals 15 residues. V lost 0 bases to trimming and J lost 5 bases, with 12 bases between them. CDR1 is SGDLS and CDR2 is YYNGEE in the germline V gene. Here the CDR3 reads CASSVVGGIHNEQFF. CDR3 DNA sequence: TGTGCCAGCAGCGTAGTAGGCGGAATACACAATGAGCAGTTCTTC.

In this sample, this clonotype turned up a few times. The CDR3 DNA is TGTGCCAGCAGGACGACTGCGGGGGAGTTTGGCTCTGAAGCTTTCTTT. It is translated as CASRTTAGEFGSEAFF. The J gene is TRBJ1-1, the V gene TRBV27; tentatively, D is TRBD1 (5 bases). The ends were cut back, 6 bases at V and 6 bases at J, with 23 bases in the middle. The germline CDR1 and CDR2 sequences are MNHEY and SMNVEV (reference sequence). CDR3 length equals 16 residues.

This clonotype was observed many times. This chain uses TRBV2 with TRBJ1-1, with unresolved D. Germline CDR1 reads SNHLY; CDR2 reads FYNNEI. CDR3 length: 10 residues. The germline V and J ends were trimmed by 7 bases and 1 base, with 1 base remaining between them. CDR3 residues: CASKNTEAFF. In DNA form, the CDR3 reads TGTGCCAGCAAGAACACTGAAGCTTTCTTT. Drawing the rest from reference TRBV2 and TRBJ1-1, the complete variable domain is EPEVTQTPSHQVTQMGQEVILRCVPISNHLYFYWYRQILGQKVEFLVSFYNNEISEKSEIFDDQFSVERPDGSNFTLKIRSTKLEDSAMYFCASKNTEAFFGQGTRLTVV.

The chain employs TRBV20-1 and TRBJ2-1, with 12 bases that match TRBD2. CDR1 DFQATT and CDR2 SNEGSKA come from the germline V gene (reference sequence). CDR3 length: 17 amino acids. Germline trimming cut 0 bases from V and 8 bases from J; bases unmatched to any gene: 11. CDR3 loop: CSARDLLASGRVDEQFF. CDR3 DNA sequence: TGCAGTGCTAGAGATCTTTTGGCTAGCGGGAGGGTCGATGAGCAGTTCTTC.

A few counts support this clonotype. The rearrangement links TRBV12-5 to TRBJ2-1; 10 bases are a match to TRBD2. The CDR3 spans 17 residues. CDR1 and CDR2 (germline): LGHNT, FRNRAP. Trimming cost V 4 bases and J 6 bases; bases outside gene matches: 12. The CDR3 here is CASGSSKGLALVNEQFF. DNA for the CDR3: TGTGCTAGTGGTTCGAGTAAGGGACTAGCGCTAGTCAATGAGCAGTTCTTC.

This clonotype was seen a handful of times. V is TRBV5-1 and J is TRBJ1-1; 8 nucleotides match TRBD1. The V gene end was trimmed by 4 bases and the J gene end by 3 bases; junction bases not matched to a gene: 5. Germline V gene sequence: CDR1 SGHRS, CDR2 YFSETQ. The CDR3 has 14 residues. The CDR3 loop is CASSGQGLDTEAFF. The CDR3 region has the DNA TGCGCCAGCAGCGGACAGGGTTTGGACACTGAAGCTTTCTTT. Full variable domain (outside the CDR3, taken from reference TRBV5-1 and TRBJ1-1): KAGVTQTPRYLIKTRGQQVTLSCSPISGHRSVSWYQQTPGQGLQFLFEYFSETQRNKGNFPGRFSGRQFSNSRSEMNVSTLELGDSALYLCASSGQGLDTEAFFGQGTRLTVV.

This clonotype was detected only a few times. This chain joins TRBV27 and TRBJ2-3; 9 bases map to TRBD1. The CDR3 is 15 amino acids. Germline-derived CDR1 and CDR2 are MNHEY and SMNVEV (reference sequence). J gave up 1 base and V 3 bases, and 2 bases lay outside the gene matches. CDR3 nucleotides: TGTGCCAGCAGTTTCTGGGACAGGGGCACAGATACGCAGTATTTT. It translates to CASSFWDRGTDTQYF.

The V call is TRBV2, the J call TRBJ2-7, with TRBD1 identical over 8 bases. The CDR3 covers 13 residues. The J segment lost 4 bases and the V segment lost 6 bases, leaving 5 bases of the junction unmatched. Germline V gene sequence: CDR1 SNHLY, CDR2 FYNNEI. The CDR3 loop is CASRLTGVYEQYF. Here the CDR3 DNA reads TGTGCCAGCAGATTGACAGGGGTTTACGAGCAGTACTTC.

The sample holds a few counts of this clonotype. V and J are TRBV5-1 and TRBJ2-1; TRBD2 matches 8 bases. The CDR3 runs to 14 residues. Germline CDR1 reads SGHRS; CDR2 reads YFSETQ. V was clipped by 5 bases and J by 9 bases; unmatched bases: 10. This CDR3 is CASSIDPGGGEQFF. DNA for the CDR3: TGCGCCAGCAGTATCGACCCCGGGGGGGGTGAGCAGTTCTTC.

The chain uses TRBV12-3 or TRBV12-4 and TRBJ2-7, with a weak D call TRBD1 (5 bases). The CDR3 spans 13 residues. Trimming took off 6 bases at V and 1 base at J, with 10 bases between the two ends. CDR3 in DNA: TGTGCCAGCAGCCAAGGGGAATCCTACGAGCAGTACTTC. Amino acids: CASSQGESYEQYF.

This chain uses TRBV29-1 with TRBJ1-1, with 7 positions matching TRBD1. The V and J ends lost 6 bases and 4 bases, in that order; junction bases with no gene match: 5. This CDR3 comprises 12 residues. In germline, CDR1 is SQVTM, CDR2 ANQGSEA. CDR3 sequence reads: CSVATGITEAFF. The CDR3 DNA is TGCAGCGTCGCGACAGGGATCACTGAAGCTTTCTTT.

This clonotype was observed many times. The chain carries TRBV28 and TRBJ2-4; 15 bases are shared with TRBD2. The CDR3 is 19 residues long. The germline V gene has CDR1 MDHEN and CDR2 SYDVKM. After removal of 5 bases from V and 2 bases from J, the junction contained 10 bases not matched to a gene. The CDR3 loop reads CASSVISGLAGGSKNIQYF. CDR3 nucleotide sequence: TGTGCCAGCAGTGTTATATCGGGACTAGCGGGAGGATCCAAAAACATTCAGTACTTC.

This chain uses TRBV6-1 with TRBJ1-2; D unresolved. The CDR3 spans 11 residues. Germline assignment: CDR1 MNHNS and CDR2 SASEGT. V shed 8 bases and J shed 7 bases, with 11 bases lying between them. CDR3 DNA sequence: TGTGCCAGCTACCTCCACGGTGGCTACACCTTC. It translates to CASYLHGGYTF.